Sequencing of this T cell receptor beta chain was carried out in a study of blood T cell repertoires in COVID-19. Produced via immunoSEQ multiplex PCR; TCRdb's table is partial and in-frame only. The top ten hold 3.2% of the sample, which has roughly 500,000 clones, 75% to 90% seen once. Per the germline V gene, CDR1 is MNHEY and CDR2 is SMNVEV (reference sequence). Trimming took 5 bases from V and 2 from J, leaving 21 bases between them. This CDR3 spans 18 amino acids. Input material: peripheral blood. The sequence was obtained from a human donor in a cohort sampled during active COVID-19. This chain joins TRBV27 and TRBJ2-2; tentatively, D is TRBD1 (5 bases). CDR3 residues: CASSPSPLTWTNTGELFF. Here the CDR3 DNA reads TGTGCCAGCAGTCCCTCCCCTCTCACCTGGACAAACACCGGGGAGCTGTTTTTT.